This TCR beta chain derives from a study of blood T cells in healthy people across ages. General study points: When set beside aged donors, long-lived donors presented more naive CD4+ cells and higher diversity.

For the second PCR, which ran for 7 to 11 cycles, a sample-barcoded 5' primer and a J-beta primer mix were used. TCRdb reprocessed the 5' RACE reads with MiXCR, giving one entry per CDR3 protein. The sample lists about 1.5 million distinct CDR3 sequences, about 45% seen once, with about 4% in the top ten. There are a few counts of this clonotype. Its matching antigen is unknown. The clonotype originates from a woman between 18 and 29 years old in good health. The sample was blood.

The CDR3 here is CASSRQGGDNSDEQFF. The CDR3 region has the DNA TGCGCCAGCAGCAGACAGGGGGGGGATAATTCGGATGAGCAGTTCTTC. The chain couples TRBV5-1 to TRBJ2-1, with 9 bases identical to TRBD1. V shed 4 bases and J 8 bases; nucleotides not matched to a gene: 13. This CDR3 is 16 amino acids long. Germline V gene data show CDR1 as SGHRS and CDR2 as YFSETQ. The variable domain in full, completed from reference TRBV5-1 and TRBJ2-1, reads KAGVTQTPRYLIKTRGQQVTLSCSPISGHRSVSWYQQTPGQGLQFLFEYFSETQRNKGNFPGRFSGRQFSNSRSEMNVSTLELGDSALYLCASSRQGGDNSDEQFFGPGTRLTVL.